These T cell receptor beta chains were read from a single sample in a study of graft-versus-host responses after intestinal transplantation. Their antigens remain unidentified. Generated by immunoSEQ multiplex PCR, the TCRdb table keeps only in-frame clones and is missing some. The sample lists about 120,000 clones; less than 95% were seen once. The material was unstimulated CD4+ T cells sorted from spleen or lymph node cells, obtained before intestinal transplant. The source is a human donor who received an intestinal transplant. Each CDR3 is given with its conserved first and last residue. Each record gives: J gene, CDR3 length, clone size, V gene, D gene, CDR3 protein, CDR3 DNA. D genes are given only for firm matches. Only part of the rows carry a size: once, few, many, or a class if the clone is expanded.

TRBJ2-7	18	once	TRBV19	TRBD2	CASSPSPPSTSGSHEQYF	TGTGCCAGTAGTCCTAGCCCCCCATCGACTAGCGGGAGCCACGAGCAGTACTTC
TRBJ2-7	15	NA	TRBV6-1	TRBD1	CASSLARDSVYEQYF	TGTGCCAGCAGCCTGGCCCGGGACAGCGTCTACGAGCAGTACTTC
TRBJ1-4	16	NA	TRBV10-2	NA	CASSDPQGPHNEKLFF	TGCGCCAGCAGTGACCCCCAGGGTCCGCATAATGAAAAACTGTTTTTT
TRBJ1-1	17	NA	TRBV5-1	NA	CASSPSGGQDMNTEAFF	TGCGCCAGCAGTCCCTCGGGAGGGCAGGACATGAACACTGAAGCTTTCTTT
TRBJ2-2	14	once	TRBV5-4	TRBD1	CASRLSGGTGELFF	TGTGCCAGCAGATTATCAGGGGGCACCGGGGAGCTGTTTTTT
TRBJ1-2	13	NA	TRBV7-9	TRBD1	CASSLYTGDGYTF	TGTGCCAGCAGCTTATACACAGGGGACGGCTACACCTTC
TRBJ1-6	16	once	TRBV2	NA	CASSRLKGAYNSPLHF	TGTGCCAGCAGCCGACTCAAAGGGGCCTATAATTCACCCCTCCACTTT
TRBJ2-7	14	NA	TRBV4-3	NA	CASSQDLGGREQYF	TGCGCCAGCAGCCAAGATCTTGGGGGCCGCGAGCAGTACTTC
TRBJ2-1	15	NA	TRBV4-2	TRBD1	CASSPKTGSYNEQFF	TGTGCCAGCAGCCCGAAGACAGGGAGCTACAATGAGCAGTTCTTC
TRBJ2-1	17	once	TRBV7-3	NA	CASSLSSGLSSYNEQFF	TGTGCCAGCAGCTTAAGCAGCGGGTTGAGCTCCTACAATGAGCAGTTCTTC
TRBJ1-1	13	NA	TRBV25-1	NA	CASREAGSTEAFF	TGTGCCAGCAGAGAAGCGGGGAGCACTGAAGCTTTCTTT
TRBJ2-2	15	NA	TRBV7-8	NA	CASSLARLPVGELFF	TGTGCCAGCAGCTTAGCGAGGCTGCCGGTCGGGGAGCTGTTTTTT
TRBJ2-1	16	NA	TRBV4-1	TRBD1	CASSPPGTGWLNEQFF	TGCGCCAGCAGCCCACCCGGGACAGGGTGGTTGAATGAGCAGTTCTTC
TRBJ1-5	13	few	TRBV7-6	NA	CASSLRGNQPQHF	TGTGCCAGCAGCTTAAGGGGGAATCAGCCCCAGCATTTT
TRBJ1-4	14	NA	TRBV18	TRBD1	CASSQDRGTEKLFF	TGTGCCAGCTCACAAGACAGGGGAACTGAAAAACTGTTTTTT
TRBJ2-7	16	NA	TRBV9	TRBD2	CASSLGLAGSSYEQYF	TGTGCCAGCAGCCTAGGACTAGCGGGATCCTCCTACGAGCAGTACTTC
TRBJ2-1	16	NA	TRBV4-2	NA	CASSQDPGRPYNEQFF	TGTGCCAGCAGCCAAGATCCAGGCCGTCCGTACAATGAGCAGTTCTTC
TRBJ2-7	11	NA	TRBV11-2	NA	CASSSPVEQYF	TGTGCCAGCAGCTCGCCGGTCGAGCAGTACTTC
TRBJ1-5	14	NA	TRBV2	TRBD1	CASTGDSSNQPQHF	TGTGCCAGCACTGGGGACAGTAGCAATCAGCCCCAGCATTTT
TRBJ2-7	15	NA	TRBV28	TRBD1	CASSPTPQGAHEQYF	TGTGCCAGCAGCCCGACTCCGCAGGGGGCCCACGAGCAGTACTTC
TRBJ2-4	14	NA	TRBV2	NA	CASSEVRVLNIQYF	TGTGCCAGCAGTGAAGTGCGGGTTTTAAACATTCAGTACTTC
TRBJ1-6	16	NA	TRBV5-1	NA	CASRRESSSYNSPLHF	TGCGCCAGCAGGCGTGAAAGTAGCTCCTATAATTCACCCCTCCACTTT